These 30 T cell receptor beta chains share one sample of origin, sequenced in a study of T-cell memory formation after mild COVID-19. TCRdb recomputed calls from the 5' RACE reads with MiXCR, one row per CDR3 protein. The profile shows more than 150,000 distinct CDR3 sequences, about a fifth of them singletons. The sequenced sample was PBMCs or a T cell subset sorted from them (not recorded which). Receptors originate from an adult woman who had mild COVID-19 (a few samples of this study predate the infection). Cell type and time point are not known.

There are a few counts of this clonotype. This chain links TRBV27 with TRBJ2-1; D uncertain. CDR3 size: 15 residues. The germline V gene has CDR1 MNHEY and CDR2 SMNVEV (reference sequence). Trimming pared 2 bases from V and 6 bases from J, leaving 14 bases between. In DNA form, the CDR3 reads TGTGCCAGCAGTTTACCTCCCGGCTTGGGCAATGAGCAGTTCTTC. Amino acids: CASSLPPGLGNEQFF.

The chain employs TRBV20-1 and TRBJ1-1; D perhaps matches TRBD1 (5 bases). Looked up from germline, CDR1 is DFQATT and CDR2 is SNEGSKA (reference sequence). The length of the CDR3 is 13 residues. The V end was cut by 5 bases, the J end by 3 bases, with 13 bases between. The CDR3 nucleotides read TGCAGTGCTTCGGGGGATTCGGACACTGAAGCTTTCTTT. Its translation is CSASGDSDTEAFF.

The rearrangement joins TRBV7-8 to TRBJ2-5, with D unclear. This CDR3 has 13 residues. The V gene lost 0 bases and the J gene lost 1 base, with 3 bases spanning the gap. In germline, CDR1 is SGHVS, CDR2 FQNEAQ. The CDR3 region is CASSLAFQETQYF. CDR3 nucleotides: TGTGCCAGCAGCTTAGCTTTCCAAGAGACCCAGTACTTC.

The V gene is TRBV15, the J gene TRBJ2-7; D not resolved. The CDR3 has 14 amino acids. Per the germline V gene, CDR1 is LNHNV and CDR2 is YYDKDF (reference sequence). Trimming shortened V by 3 bases and J by 6 bases, and 15 bases separated the two germline ends. Here the CDR3 DNA reads TGTGCCACCAGCAGGGCGAGCACCCCCGGCGAGCAGTACTTC. This translates into CATSRASTPGEQYF.

This clonotype occurred a few times. V and J are TRBV30 and TRBJ2-7; 8 bases fit TRBD1. CDR1 GTSNPN and CDR2 SVGIG come from the germline V gene (reference sequence). Trimming cost V 3 bases and J 9 bases; bases outside gene matches: 16. The CDR3 covers 15 residues. The DNA for the CDR3 is TGTGCCTGGAGCGACGGACAGGGTTCAAGCTATGGGCAGTACTTC. It yields the protein CAWSDGQGSSYGQYF.

This sequence joins TRBV29-1 and TRBJ2-1, with D perhaps matching TRBD1 (5 bases). Germline lookup yields CDR1 SQVTM and CDR2 ANQGSEA. The CDR3 covers 12 residues. The ends were cut back, 3 bases at V and 5 bases at J, with 8 bases in the middle. CDR3 protein: CSVESGNNEQFF. Here the CDR3 DNA reads TGCAGCGTTGAGTCAGGGAACAATGAGCAGTTCTTC.

CDR3 sequence (DNA): TGTGCCAGCAGTTCGGGACAGGGGGCTGAATACACCTTC. It translates to CASSSGQGAEYTF. The rearrangement links TRBV6-5 to TRBJ1-2; 12 nucleotides line up with TRBD1. Per germline, CDR1 MNHEY and CDR2 SVGAGI. The CDR3 runs 13 residues. Losses at the gene ends were 4 bases for V and 11 bases for J; bases not matched to a gene: 5.

This clonotype occurred a few times. The chain joins TRBV9 to TRBJ2-3; D may be TRBD2 (6 bases). V was trimmed by 0 bases and J by 0 bases, leaving 11 bases between them. Germline V gene lookup returns CDR1 SGDLS and CDR2 YYNGEE. The CDR3 runs 16 residues. The CDR3 is CASSVVSGGSTDTQYF. CDR3 in DNA: TGTGCCAGCAGCGTAGTTTCTGGAGGGAGCACAGATACGCAGTATTTT.

The gene calls are TRBV5-1 and TRBJ2-1; D uncertain. This CDR3 comprises 14 residues. The germline CDR1 and CDR2 sequences are SGHRS and YFSETQ. The ends were cut back, 5 bases at V and 9 bases at J, with 18 bases in the middle. This CDR3 is CASRPLTGRREQFF. The CDR3 region has the DNA TGCGCCAGCAGGCCCCTGACCGGCAGGCGTGAGCAGTTCTTC.

CDR3 protein: CASSEDSGNTIYF. The DNA of the CDR3 is TGTGCCAGCAGTGAGGACTCTGGAAACACCATATATTTT. V is TRBV2 and J is TRBJ1-3; D is unresolved. Germline CDR1 reads SNHLY; CDR2 reads FYNNEI. The CDR3 is 13 amino acids. Trimming stripped 3 bases from V and 0 bases from J, with 3 bases between.

This clonotype occurred a few times. The chain has TRBV7-9 and TRBJ2-7; D ambiguous. There are 13 residues in the CDR3. Germline-derived CDR1 and CDR2 are SEHNR and FQNEAQ (reference sequence). Trimming stripped 6 bases from V and 1 base from J, with 10 bases between. Here the CDR3 DNA reads TGTGCCAGCAGACAAGTCCTGTCCTACGAGCAGTACTTC. Residues: CASRQVLSYEQYF.

This clonotype was detected only a few times. This chain connects TRBV6-5 to TRBJ2-2, with unresolved D. The CDR3 has 15 residues. Germline V gives CDR1 MNHEY, CDR2 SVGAGI. V dropped 0 bases and J dropped 3 bases, with 8 bases sitting between them. The chain's CDR3 is CASSYSIRHTGELFF. CDR3 DNA: TGTGCCAGCAGTTACTCGATCAGACACACCGGGGAGCTGTTTTTT.

The chain links TRBV20-1 to TRBJ2-3; no firm D call. The V gene lost 5 bases and the J gene lost 0 bases, with 9 bases spanning the gap. The CDR3 consists of 13 residues. Per germline, CDR1 DFQATT and CDR2 SNEGSKA (reference sequence). CDR3 protein: CSADFSSTDTQYF. The DNA for the CDR3 is TGCAGTGCTGACTTCTCTAGCACAGATACGCAGTATTTT.

This clonotype turned up a few times. The V call is TRBV9, the J call TRBJ1-1; D is perhaps TRBD1 (6 bases). CDR3 length equals 14 residues. The germline V and J ends were trimmed by 1 base and 5 bases, with 12 bases remaining between them. Germline-derived CDR1 and CDR2 are SGDLS and YYNGEE. As DNA, the CDR3 is TGTGCCAGCAGCGTATCCGGGGGCGGAACTGAAGCTTTCTTT. This codes for CASSVSGGGTEAFF.

J is TRBJ2-7 and V is TRBV12-3 or TRBV12-4; 11 bases are shared with TRBD2. This CDR3 spans 15 amino acids. With V trimmed by 5 bases and J by 1 base, 4 bases remained unmatched. CDR3 sequence (DNA): TGTGCCAGCAGTGGACTAGCGGGTAATTCCTACGAGCAGTACTTC. It encodes CASSGLAGNSYEQYF.

The chain combines TRBV6-5 with TRBJ1-2; 7 bases are shared with TRBD1. In germline, CDR1 is MNHEY, CDR2 SVGAGI. V lost 5 bases, J lost 6 bases, and 6 bases stayed unmatched. There are 13 residues in the CDR3. Here the CDR3 DNA reads TGTGCCAGCAGTCTCACAGGGGCTAATGGCTACACCTTC. This gives the protein CASSLTGANGYTF.

The chain has TRBV5-4 and TRBJ2-1; 8 positions agree with TRBD2. There are 14 residues in the CDR3. V trimming: 1 base; J trimming: 7 bases; junction bases outside the gene matches: 4. From germline, CDR1 is SGHNT and CDR2 YYREEE (reference sequence). The CDR3 DNA reads TGTGCCAGCAGCTTGATCGGGGGGGTTAATGAGCAGTTCTTC. Translation: CASSLIGGVNEQFF.

There are a few counts of this clonotype. The chain has TRBV7-9 and TRBJ2-5, with a weak D call TRBD2 (6 bases). In germline, CDR1 is SEHNR, CDR2 FQNEAQ (reference sequence). This CDR3 is built from 15 residues. V lost 7 bases and J lost 4, with 19 bases in between. The CDR3 is CASTSGGEASETQYF. In nucleotides, the CDR3 is TGTGCCAGCACCTCAGGAGGGGAGGCATCAGAGACCCAGTACTTC.

The rearrangement links TRBV19 to TRBJ2-2; 10 nucleotides line up with TRBD1. This CDR3 comprises 16 residues. The ends lost 6 bases at V and 2 bases at J; junction bases unmatched: 6. CDR1 and CDR2 (germline): LNHDA, SQIVND (reference sequence). The CDR3 loop reads CASSPRTGGNTGELFF. As DNA, the CDR3 is TGTGCCAGTAGCCCGAGGACAGGGGGTAACACCGGGGAGCTGTTTTTT.

The rearrangement uses TRBV15 and TRBJ2-7; 12 bases match TRBD2. The germline CDR1 and CDR2 sequences are LNHNV and YYDKDF (reference sequence). CDR3 length: 15 amino acids. V shed 8 bases, J shed 7 bases, and the junction held 12 bases outside the gene matches. CDR3 residues: CATGGWTSGTLEQYF. The CDR3 DNA is TGTGCCACCGGGGGTTGGACTAGCGGGACCCTGGAGCAGTACTTC.

This sequence joins TRBV5-1 and TRBJ2-7; TRBD1 matches 8 bases. After removal of 3 bases from V and 4 bases from J, the junction contained 6 bases not matched to a gene. Looked up from germline, CDR1 is SGHRS and CDR2 is YFSETQ. This CDR3 comprises 14 residues. This CDR3 is CASSSWTGQYEQYF. The CDR3 nucleotides read TGCGCCAGCAGCTCCTGGACAGGGCAGTACGAGCAGTACTTC. Supplemented by reference TRBV5-1 and TRBJ2-7, the full variable domain reads KAGVTQTPRYLIKTRGQQVTLSCSPISGHRSVSWYQQTPGQGLQFLFEYFSETQRNKGNFPGRFSGRQFSNSRSEMNVSTLELGDSALYLCASSSWTGQYEQYFGPGTRLTVT.

This clonotype was seen a handful of times. The genes are TRBV6-5 and TRBJ2-2; TRBD1 matches at 9 bases. The CDR3 runs to 14 residues. The ends lost 8 bases at V and 8 bases at J; junction bases unmatched: 9. Germline V gene sequence: CDR1 MNHEY, CDR2 SVGAGI. CDR3 bases: TGTGCCAGCGGATCCGGGACAGGGCGTGGGGAGCTGTTTTTT. Translated: CASGSGTGRGELFF.

The chain uses TRBV7-9 and TRBJ1-3; no clear D. Germline loops: CDR1 SEHNR, CDR2 FQNEAQ (reference sequence). V was clipped by 6 bases and J by 1 base, with 7 bases between them. The CDR3 sequence is 13 residues long. This CDR3 is CASRDPSGNTIYF. CDR3 sequence (DNA): TGTGCCAGCAGAGACCCTTCTGGAAACACCATATATTTT.

This sequence joins TRBV12-3 or TRBV12-4 and TRBJ2-7; D unresolved. The length of the CDR3 is 11 residues. Trimming stripped 5 bases from V and 6 bases from J, with 8 bases between. CDR3 protein: CASSAGSEQYF. In DNA form, the CDR3 reads TGTGCCAGCAGTGCCGGTTCCGAGCAGTACTTC.

The chain is built from TRBV12-3 or TRBV12-4 and TRBJ2-2, with 9 bases lining up with TRBD2. The junction had 4 bases not matched to a gene; V was cut back by 3 bases and J by 5 bases. The CDR3 is 15 amino acids. The CDR3 coding sequence is TGTGCCAGCAGTTTGGCGGGAGGGCATACCGGGGAGCTGTTTTTT. This gives the protein CASSLAGGHTGELFF.

The chain employs TRBV27 and TRBJ2-5, with TRBD1 matching over 8 bases. Germline V CDR1 and CDR2: MNHEY, SMNVEV (reference sequence). J gave up 4 bases and V 5 bases, and 9 bases lay outside the gene matches. CDR3 size: 15 residues. CDR3 nucleotide sequence: TGTGCCAGCAGTCCGGACAGGGCAGGCGGAGAGACCCAGTACTTC. This translates into CASSPDRAGGETQYF.

The chain has TRBV3-1 and TRBJ1-6; D call uncertain. Germline V lookup: CDR1 LGHDT, CDR2 YNNKEL (reference sequence). CDR3 length: 15 residues. Trimming took off 1 base at V and 8 bases at J, with 12 bases between the two ends. CDR3 in DNA: TGTGCCAGCAGCCAAGTTGCCTGGAGCGATTCACCCCTCCACTTT. It specifies CASSQVAWSDSPLHF.

This clonotype was seen many times. The chain joins TRBV12-3 or TRBV12-4 to TRBJ1-2; no firm D call. Trimming pared 1 base from V and 3 bases from J, leaving 0 bases between. The CDR3 sequence is 11 residues long. The CDR3 DNA follows: TGTGCCAGCAGTTTAGACTATGGCTACACCTTC. Protein sequence: CASSLDYGYTF.

The chain joins TRBV25-1 to TRBJ2-7, with 9 nucleotides matching TRBD1. The germline V gene encodes CDR1 MGHDK and CDR2 SYGVNS. The trim removed 3 bases at V and 3 bases at J, leaving 6 bases unmatched. There are 15 residues in the CDR3. The CDR3 protein is CASSENRDRVYEQYF. The CDR3 DNA is TGTGCCAGCAGTGAGAACCGGGACAGGGTCTACGAGCAGTACTTC.

The chain uses TRBV12-3 or TRBV12-4 and TRBJ1-5; D remains unclear. CDR3 length: 16 amino acids. V shed 0 bases and J shed 6 bases, with 15 bases lying between them. The CDR3 sequence: CASSLASEFSGQPQHF. Here the CDR3 DNA reads TGTGCCAGCAGTTTAGCGTCGGAGTTTTCGGGTCAGCCCCAGCATTTT.